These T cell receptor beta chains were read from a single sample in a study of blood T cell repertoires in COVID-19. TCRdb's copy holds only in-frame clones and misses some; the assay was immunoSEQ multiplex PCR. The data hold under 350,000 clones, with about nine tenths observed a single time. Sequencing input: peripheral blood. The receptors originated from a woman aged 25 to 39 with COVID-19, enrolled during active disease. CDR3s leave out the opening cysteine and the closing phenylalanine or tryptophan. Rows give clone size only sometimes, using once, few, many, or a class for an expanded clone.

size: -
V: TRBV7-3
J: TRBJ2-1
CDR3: ASSLTGRVEQF

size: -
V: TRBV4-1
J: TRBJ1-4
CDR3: ASSQGTGEKLF

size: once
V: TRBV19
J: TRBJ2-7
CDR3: ASSRSGTASSYEQY

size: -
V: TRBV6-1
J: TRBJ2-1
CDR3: ASSELAGSYNEQF

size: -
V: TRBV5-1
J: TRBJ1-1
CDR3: ASSPLMNTEAF

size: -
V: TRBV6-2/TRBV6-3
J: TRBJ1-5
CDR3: ASSYSRNQPQH

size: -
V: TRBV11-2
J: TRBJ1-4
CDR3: ASSLLRGASEKLF

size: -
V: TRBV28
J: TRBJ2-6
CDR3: ASSHHRGTSGANVLT

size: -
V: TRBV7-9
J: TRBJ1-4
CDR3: ASSRATGPTNEKLF

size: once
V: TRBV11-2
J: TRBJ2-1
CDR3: ASRESGSGNEQF

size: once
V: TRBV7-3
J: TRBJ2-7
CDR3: ASSPSSGTSYEQY

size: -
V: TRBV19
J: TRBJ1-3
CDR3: ASSIAGRGNTIY

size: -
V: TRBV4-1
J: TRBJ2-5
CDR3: ASRDIGAETQY

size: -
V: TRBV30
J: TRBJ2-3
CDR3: AWQQPSTQY

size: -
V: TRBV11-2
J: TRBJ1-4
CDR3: ASSPTGAIEKLF

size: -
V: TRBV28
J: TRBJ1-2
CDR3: ASSSPAQGDYGYT

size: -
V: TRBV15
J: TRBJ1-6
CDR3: ATSRDRGSPLH

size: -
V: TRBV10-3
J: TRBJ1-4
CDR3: AISESDGEVEEKLF

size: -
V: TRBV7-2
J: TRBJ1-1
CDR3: ASSFFGGMGEAF

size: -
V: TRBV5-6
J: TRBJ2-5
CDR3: ASSFFDRERWTQY

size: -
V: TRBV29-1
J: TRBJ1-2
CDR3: SVVQDNYGYT

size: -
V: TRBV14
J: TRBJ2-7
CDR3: ASSQLAGGPLPYEQY

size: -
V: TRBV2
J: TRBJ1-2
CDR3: ASRGTGGRGYT

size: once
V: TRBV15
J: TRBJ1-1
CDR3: ATSSRDRGGTEAF

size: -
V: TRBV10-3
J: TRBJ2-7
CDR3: AISESPGLAGGNTYEQY

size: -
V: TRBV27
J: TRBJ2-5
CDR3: ASSSRDNQETQY

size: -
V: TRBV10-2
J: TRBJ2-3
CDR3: ASRPGQLTDTQY

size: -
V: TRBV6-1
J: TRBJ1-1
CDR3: ASTERGLEAF

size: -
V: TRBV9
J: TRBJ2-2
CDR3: ASSLGLATGELF

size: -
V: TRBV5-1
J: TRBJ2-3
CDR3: ASSLDRDTQY